This TCR beta chain was sequenced in a study of human T cells and chemical hapten exposure. Overall study: The sensitizer, 2% DPC, was used on 2 cm by 2 cm of upper inner arm skin.

Regarding time point: patch test 2, 6 weeks after DPC sensitization. Treatment given: therapeutic diphenylcyclopropenone sensitization with weekly scalp DPC. Only a few counts were recorded for this clonotype. The CDR3 spans 14 residues. Germline V CDR1 and CDR2: SNHLY, FYNNEI. V gave up 4 bases and J gave up 1 base, with 10 bases separating them. TCRdb re-derived calls from the RACE reads in MiXCR, one entry per CDR3 protein. The sample carries more than 60,000 distinct CDR3 sequences, approximately 10% recorded once. This clonotype originated in a woman between 45 and 60 years old with alopecia areata. Some clones in this sample may be carry-over from other donors' samples. V gene TRBV2 combines with J gene TRBJ1-1; D not resolved. This specimen was whole blood, taken in connection with sensitization to the hapten diphenylcyclopropenone (DPC). DNA of the CDR3: TGTGCCAGCAGTGTGAAGGGCCGGAACACTGAAGCTTTCTTT. This sequence encodes CASSVKGRNTEAFF.